Reported below is one T cell receptor (beta chain). The entry originates in a study of blood T cell repertoires in COVID-19. Original methodology: Amplified reference gene primers provided the basis for estimating nucleated cell counts. Data came from immunoSEQ multiplex PCR; TCRdb stores just in-frame clones and leaves some out. Clone size and V and J calls were adopted from that table, with D and trimming inferred from the DNA. The sample holds under 400,000 clones; 90% are singletons and the top ten take roughly 6.8%. The sample comprised peripheral blood. The sequence was obtained from a man aged 18 to 29 with active or convalescent COVID-19.

For the CDR3, the DNA is TGTGCCAGCAGCCAAACAGGGGGCGACTATGGCTACACCTTC. Encoded protein: CASSQTGGDYGYTF. The chain uses TRBV7-2 and TRBJ1-2; 9 nucleotides align to TRBD1. The CDR3 runs 14 residues. V lost 5 bases to trimming and J lost 3 bases; unmatched junction nucleotides: 4. Germline CDR1 and CDR2: SGHTA and FQGNSA.